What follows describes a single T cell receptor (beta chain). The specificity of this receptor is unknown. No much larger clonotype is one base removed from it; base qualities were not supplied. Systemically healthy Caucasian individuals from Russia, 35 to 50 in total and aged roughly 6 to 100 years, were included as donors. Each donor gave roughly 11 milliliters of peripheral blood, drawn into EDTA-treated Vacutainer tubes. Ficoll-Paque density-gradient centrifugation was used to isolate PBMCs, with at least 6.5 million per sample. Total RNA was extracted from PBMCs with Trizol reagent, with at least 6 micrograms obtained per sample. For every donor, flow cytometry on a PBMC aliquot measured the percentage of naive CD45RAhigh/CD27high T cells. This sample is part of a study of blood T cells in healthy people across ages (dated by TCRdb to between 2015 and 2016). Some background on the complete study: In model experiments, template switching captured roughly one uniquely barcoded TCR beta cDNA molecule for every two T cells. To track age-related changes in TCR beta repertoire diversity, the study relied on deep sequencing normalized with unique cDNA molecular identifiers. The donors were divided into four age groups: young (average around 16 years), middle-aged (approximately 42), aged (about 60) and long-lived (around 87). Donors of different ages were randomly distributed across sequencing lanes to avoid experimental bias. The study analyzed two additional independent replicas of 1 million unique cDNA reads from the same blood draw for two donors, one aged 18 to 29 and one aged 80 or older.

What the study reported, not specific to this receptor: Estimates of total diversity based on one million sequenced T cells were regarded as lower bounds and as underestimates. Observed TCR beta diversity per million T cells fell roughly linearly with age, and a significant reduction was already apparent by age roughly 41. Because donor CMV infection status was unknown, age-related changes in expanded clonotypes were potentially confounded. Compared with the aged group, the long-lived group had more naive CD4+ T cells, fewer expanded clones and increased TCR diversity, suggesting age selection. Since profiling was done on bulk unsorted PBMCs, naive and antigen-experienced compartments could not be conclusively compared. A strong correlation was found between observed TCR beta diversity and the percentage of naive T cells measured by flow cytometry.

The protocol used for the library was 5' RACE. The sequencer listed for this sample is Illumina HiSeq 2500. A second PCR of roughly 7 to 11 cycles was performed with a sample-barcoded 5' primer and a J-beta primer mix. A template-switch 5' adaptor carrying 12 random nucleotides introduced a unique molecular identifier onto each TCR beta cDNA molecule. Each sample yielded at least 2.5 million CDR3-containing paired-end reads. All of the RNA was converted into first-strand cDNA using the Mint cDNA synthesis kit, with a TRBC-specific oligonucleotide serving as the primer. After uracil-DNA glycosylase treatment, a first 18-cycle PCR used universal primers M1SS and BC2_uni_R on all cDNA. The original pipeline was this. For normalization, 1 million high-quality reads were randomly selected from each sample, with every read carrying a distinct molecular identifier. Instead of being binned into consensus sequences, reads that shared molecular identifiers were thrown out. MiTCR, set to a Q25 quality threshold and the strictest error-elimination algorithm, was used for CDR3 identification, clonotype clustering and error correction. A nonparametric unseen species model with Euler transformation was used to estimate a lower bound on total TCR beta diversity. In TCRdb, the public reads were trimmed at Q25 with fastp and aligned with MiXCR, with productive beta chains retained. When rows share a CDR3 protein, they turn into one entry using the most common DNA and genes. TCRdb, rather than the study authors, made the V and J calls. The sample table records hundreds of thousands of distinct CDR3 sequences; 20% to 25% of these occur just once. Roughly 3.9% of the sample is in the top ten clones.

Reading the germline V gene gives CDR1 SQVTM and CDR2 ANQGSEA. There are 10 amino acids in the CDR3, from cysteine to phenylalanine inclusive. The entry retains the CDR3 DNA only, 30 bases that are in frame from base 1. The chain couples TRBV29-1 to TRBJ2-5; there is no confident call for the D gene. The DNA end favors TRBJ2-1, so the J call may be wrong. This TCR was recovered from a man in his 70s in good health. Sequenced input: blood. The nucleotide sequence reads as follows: TGCAGCGTTGGCCCCCATGAGCAGTTCTTC. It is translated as CSVGPHEQFF.